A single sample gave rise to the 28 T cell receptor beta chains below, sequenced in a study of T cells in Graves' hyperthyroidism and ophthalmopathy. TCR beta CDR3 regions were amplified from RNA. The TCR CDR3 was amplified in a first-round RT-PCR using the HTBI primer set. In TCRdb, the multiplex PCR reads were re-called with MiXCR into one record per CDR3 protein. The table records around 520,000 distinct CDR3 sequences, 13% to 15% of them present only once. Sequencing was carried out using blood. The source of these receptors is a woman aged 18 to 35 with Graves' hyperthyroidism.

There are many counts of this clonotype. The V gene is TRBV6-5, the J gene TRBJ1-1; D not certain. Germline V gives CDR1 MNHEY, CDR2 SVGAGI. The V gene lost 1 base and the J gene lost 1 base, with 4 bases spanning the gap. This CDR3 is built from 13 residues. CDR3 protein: CASSYYQNTEAFF. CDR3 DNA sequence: TGTGCCAGCAGTTACTACCAGAACACTGAAGCTTTCTTT.

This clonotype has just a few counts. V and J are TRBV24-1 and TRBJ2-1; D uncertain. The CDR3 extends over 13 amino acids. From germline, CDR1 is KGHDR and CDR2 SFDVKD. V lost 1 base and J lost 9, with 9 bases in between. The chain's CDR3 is CATSDLAGFEQFF. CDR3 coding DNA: TGTGCCACCAGTGATTTAGCCGGCTTTGAGCAGTTCTTC.

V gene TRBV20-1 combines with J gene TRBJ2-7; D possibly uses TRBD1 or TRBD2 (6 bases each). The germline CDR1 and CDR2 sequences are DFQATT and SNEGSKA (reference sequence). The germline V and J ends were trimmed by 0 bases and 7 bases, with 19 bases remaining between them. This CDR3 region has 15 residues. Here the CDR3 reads CSARDAMGGIGEQYV. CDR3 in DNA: TGCAGTGCTAGAGACGCCATGGGGGGCATTGGGGAGCAGTACGTC.

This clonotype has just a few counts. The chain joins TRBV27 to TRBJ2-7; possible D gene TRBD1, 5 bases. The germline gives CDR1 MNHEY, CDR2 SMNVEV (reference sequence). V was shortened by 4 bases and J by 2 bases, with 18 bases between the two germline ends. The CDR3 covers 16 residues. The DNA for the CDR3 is TGTGCCAGCAGTTCTAATGTTAACAGGTTGACCTACGAGCAGTACGTC. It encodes CASSSNVNRLTYEQYV.

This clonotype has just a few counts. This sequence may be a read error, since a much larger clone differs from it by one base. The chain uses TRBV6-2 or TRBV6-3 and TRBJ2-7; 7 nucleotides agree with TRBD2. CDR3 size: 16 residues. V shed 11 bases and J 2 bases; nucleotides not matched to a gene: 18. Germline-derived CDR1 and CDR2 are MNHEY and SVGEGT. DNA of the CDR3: TGTGCCTGCACGAGGTGGGGGGGAACCATTCCCTACGAGCAGTACTTC. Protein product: CACTRWGGTIPYEQYF.

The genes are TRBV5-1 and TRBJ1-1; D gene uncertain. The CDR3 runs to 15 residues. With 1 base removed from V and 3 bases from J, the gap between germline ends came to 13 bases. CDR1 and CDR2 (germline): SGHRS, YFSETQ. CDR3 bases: TGCGCCAGCAGCTTGAGGGAGTCGGGGTACACTGAAGCTTTCTTT. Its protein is CASSLRESGYTEAFF.

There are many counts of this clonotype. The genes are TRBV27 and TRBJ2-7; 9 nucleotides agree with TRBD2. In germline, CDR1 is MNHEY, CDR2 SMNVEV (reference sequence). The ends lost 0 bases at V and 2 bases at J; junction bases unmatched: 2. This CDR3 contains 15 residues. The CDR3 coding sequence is TGTGCCAGCAGTTTATCCGGGACTAGCCCCTACGAGCAGTACTTC. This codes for CASSLSGTSPYEQYF.

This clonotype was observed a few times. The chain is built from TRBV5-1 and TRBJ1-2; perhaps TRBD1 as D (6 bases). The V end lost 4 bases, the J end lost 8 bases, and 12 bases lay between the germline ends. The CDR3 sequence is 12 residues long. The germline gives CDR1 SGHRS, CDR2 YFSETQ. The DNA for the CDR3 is TGCGCCAGCAGCCTCTCCGGGACAGGCTACACCTTC. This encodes CASSLSGTGYTF.

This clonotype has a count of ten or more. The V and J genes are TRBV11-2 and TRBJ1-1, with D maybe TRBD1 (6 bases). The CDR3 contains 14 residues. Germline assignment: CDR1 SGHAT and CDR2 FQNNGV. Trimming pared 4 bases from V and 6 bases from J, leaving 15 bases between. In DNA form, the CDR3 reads TGTGCCAGCAGCTACCTGACAGGCTGGCCTGAAGCTTTCTTT. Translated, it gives CASSYLTGWPEAFF. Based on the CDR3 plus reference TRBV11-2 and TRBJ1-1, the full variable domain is EAGVAQSPRYKIIEKRQSVAFWCNPISGHATLYWYQQILGQGPKLLIQFQNNGVVDDSQLPKDRFSAERLKGVDSTLKIQPAKLEDSAVYLCASSYLTGWPEAFFGQGTRLTVV.

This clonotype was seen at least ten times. The DNA for the CDR3 is TGTGCCAGCAGTGAATACTTACCCTACGAGCAGTACTTC. Encoded protein: CASSEYLPYEQYF. This chain uses TRBV25-1 with TRBJ2-7; D is undetermined. Germline assignment: CDR1 MGHDK and CDR2 SYGVNS. CDR3 length: 13 amino acids. Trimming removed 0 bases at V and 2 bases at J, with 5 bases between.

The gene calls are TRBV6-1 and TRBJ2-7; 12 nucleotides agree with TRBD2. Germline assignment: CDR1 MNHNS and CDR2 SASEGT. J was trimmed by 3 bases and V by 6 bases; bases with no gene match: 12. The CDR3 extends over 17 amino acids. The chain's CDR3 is CASSDPTSGSRIYEQYF. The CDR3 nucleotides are TGTGCCAGCAGCGACCCGACTAGCGGGAGTCGAATCTACGAGCAGTACTTC.

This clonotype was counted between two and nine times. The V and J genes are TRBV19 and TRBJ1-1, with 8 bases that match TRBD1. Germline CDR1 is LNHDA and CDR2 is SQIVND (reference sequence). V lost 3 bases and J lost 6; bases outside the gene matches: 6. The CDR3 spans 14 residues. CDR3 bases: TGTGCCAGTAGTATTAACAGGGGGAGGCCTGAAGCTTTCTTT. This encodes CASSINRGRPEAFF.

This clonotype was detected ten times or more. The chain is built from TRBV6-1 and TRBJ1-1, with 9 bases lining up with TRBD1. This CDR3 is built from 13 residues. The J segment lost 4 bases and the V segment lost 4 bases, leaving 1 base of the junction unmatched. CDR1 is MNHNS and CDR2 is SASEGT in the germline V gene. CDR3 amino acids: CASSATGGTEAFF. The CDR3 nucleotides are TGTGCCAGCAGTGCGACAGGGGGCACTGAAGCTTTCTTT.

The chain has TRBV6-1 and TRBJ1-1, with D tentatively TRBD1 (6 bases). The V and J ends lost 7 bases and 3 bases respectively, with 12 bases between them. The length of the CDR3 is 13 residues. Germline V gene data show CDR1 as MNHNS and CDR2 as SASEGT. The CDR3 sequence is CASNNGGYTEAFF. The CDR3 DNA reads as TGTGCCAGCAACAACGGGGGCTACACTGAAGCTTTCTTT.

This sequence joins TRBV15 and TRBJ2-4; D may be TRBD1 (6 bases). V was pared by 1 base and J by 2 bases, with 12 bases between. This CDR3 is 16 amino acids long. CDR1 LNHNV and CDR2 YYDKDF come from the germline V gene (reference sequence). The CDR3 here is CATSRAARGTKNIQYF. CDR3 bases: TGTGCCACCAGCAGAGCGGCCAGGGGAACCAAAAACATTCAGTACTTC.

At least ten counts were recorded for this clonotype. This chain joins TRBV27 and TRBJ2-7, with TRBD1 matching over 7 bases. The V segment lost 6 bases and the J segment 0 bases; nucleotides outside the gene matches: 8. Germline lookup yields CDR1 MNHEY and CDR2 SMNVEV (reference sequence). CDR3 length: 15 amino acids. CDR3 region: CASRWGQSSSYEQYV. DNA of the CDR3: TGTGCCAGCAGATGGGGACAGTCGAGCTCCTACGAGCAGTACGTC.

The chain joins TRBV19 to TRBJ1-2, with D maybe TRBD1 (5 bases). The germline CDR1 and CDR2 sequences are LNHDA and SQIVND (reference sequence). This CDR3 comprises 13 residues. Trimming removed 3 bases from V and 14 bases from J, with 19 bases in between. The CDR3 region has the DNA TGTGCCAGTAGTATCAAGACAGCCCTCGGTGGAACCTTC. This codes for CASSIKTALGGTF. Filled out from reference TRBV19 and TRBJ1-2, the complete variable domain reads DGGITQSPKYLFRKEGQNVTLSCEQNLNHDAMYWYRQDPGQGLRLIYYSQIVNDFQKGDIAEGYSVSREKKESFPLTVTSAQKNPTAFYLCASSIKTALGGTFGSGTRLTVV.

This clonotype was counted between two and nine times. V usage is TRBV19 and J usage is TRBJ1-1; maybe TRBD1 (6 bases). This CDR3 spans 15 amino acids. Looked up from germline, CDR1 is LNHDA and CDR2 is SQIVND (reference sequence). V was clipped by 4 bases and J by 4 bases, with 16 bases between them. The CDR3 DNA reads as TGTGCCAGTAGTACCACCTCAGGGGCCGGCACTGAAGCTTTCTTT. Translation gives CASSTTSGAGTEAFF.

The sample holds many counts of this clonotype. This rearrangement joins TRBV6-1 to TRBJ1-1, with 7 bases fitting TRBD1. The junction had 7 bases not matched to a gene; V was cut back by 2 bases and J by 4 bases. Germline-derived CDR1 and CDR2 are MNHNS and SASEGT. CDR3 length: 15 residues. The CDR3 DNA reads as TGTGCCAGCAGTGAATTCAGAGGGGGCGGCACTGAAGCTTTCTTT. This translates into CASSEFRGGGTEAFF.

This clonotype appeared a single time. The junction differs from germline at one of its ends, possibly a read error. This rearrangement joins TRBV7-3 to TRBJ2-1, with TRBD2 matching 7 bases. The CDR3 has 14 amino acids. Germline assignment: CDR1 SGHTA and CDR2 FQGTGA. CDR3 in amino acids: CASSLDGGKDEQLF. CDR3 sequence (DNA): TGTGCCAGCAGCCTCGACGGGGGGAAGGATGAGCAGCTCTTC.

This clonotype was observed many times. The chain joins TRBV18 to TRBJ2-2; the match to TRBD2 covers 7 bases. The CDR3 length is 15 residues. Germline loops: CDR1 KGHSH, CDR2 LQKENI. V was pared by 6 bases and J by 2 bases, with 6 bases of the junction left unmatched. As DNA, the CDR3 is TGTGCCAGCTCCCTCCAGCGGGAAAACACCGGGGAGCTGTTTTTT. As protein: CASSLQRENTGELFF.

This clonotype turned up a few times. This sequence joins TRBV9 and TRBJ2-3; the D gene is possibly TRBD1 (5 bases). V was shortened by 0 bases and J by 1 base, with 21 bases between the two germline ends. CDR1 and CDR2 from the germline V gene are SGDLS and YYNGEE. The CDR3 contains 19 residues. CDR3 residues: CASSVATRQSFLGTDTQYF. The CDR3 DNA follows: TGTGCCAGCAGCGTAGCTACGAGACAGTCCTTCCTCGGCACAGATACGCAGTATTTT.

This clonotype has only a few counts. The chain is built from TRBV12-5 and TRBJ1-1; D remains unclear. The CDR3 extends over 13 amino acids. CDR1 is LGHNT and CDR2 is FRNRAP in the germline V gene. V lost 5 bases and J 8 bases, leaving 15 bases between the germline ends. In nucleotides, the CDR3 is TGTGCTAGTGGTCCCCCCCCAGGAGGGGAAGCTTTCTTT. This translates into CASGPPPGGEAFF.

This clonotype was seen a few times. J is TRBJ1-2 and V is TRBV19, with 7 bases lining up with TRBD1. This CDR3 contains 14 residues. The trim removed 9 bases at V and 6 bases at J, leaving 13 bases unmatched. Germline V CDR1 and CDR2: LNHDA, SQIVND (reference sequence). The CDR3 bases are TGTGCCAGCGGGACGGGAGGGGGCGTGGATGGCTACACCTTC. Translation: CASGTGGGVDGYTF.

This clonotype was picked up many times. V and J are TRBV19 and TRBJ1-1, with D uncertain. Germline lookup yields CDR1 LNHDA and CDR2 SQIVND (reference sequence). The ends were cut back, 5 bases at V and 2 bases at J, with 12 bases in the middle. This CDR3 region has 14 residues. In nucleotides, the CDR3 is TGTGCCAGTAGTCGGGTTTTTCGTAACACTGAAGCTTTCTTT. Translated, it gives CASSRVFRNTEAFF.

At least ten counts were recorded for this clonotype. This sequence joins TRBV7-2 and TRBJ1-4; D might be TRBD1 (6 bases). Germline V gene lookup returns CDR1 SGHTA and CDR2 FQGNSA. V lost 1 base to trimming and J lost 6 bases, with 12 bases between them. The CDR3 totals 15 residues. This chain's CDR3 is CASSLGRGGDEKLFF. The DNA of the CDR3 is TGTGCCAGCAGCTTAGGAAGGGGGGGGGATGAAAAACTGTTTTTT.

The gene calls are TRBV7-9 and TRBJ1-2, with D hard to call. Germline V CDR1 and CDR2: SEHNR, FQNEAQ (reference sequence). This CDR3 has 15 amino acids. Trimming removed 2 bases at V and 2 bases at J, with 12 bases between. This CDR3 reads CASSLTSGINYGYTF. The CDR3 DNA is TGTGCCAGCAGCTTAACGTCGGGTATAAACTATGGCTACACCTTC.

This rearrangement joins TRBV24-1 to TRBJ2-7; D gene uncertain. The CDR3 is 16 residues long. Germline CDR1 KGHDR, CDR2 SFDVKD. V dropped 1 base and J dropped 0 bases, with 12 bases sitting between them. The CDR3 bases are TGTGCCACCAGTGATTTTTGGTTTTCCTGCTCCTACGAGCAGTACTTC. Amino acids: CATSDFWFSCSYEQYF.